This T cell receptor (beta chain) emerged from a study of PD-1 blockade in classical Hodgkin lymphoma (dated by TCRdb to 2020 to 2022). Regarding the study in general: Nivolumab dosing was 3 mg/kg intravenously every 2 weeks, continuing until either disease progression or unacceptable toxicity. A peripheral blood immune signature of response to PD-1 blockade in classical Hodgkin lymphoma was defined using TCR beta sequencing and CyTOF.

What the authors observed across the whole study: Trial patients with a complete response had baseline diversity similar to that of newly diagnosed patients, while partial responders and progressors had significantly lower diversity. Lower diversity was observed in patients in whom nivolumab was started less than 1 year after ASCT, and these patients were excluded from later analyses so that confounding by immune reconstitution would be avoided. Baseline TCR diversity was reported to be lower in newly diagnosed patients than in healthy donors, and even lower in relapsed/refractory patients. The study was limited to a single clinical trial cohort, and causes of repertoire differences, possibly disease activity or prior therapy, remained undefined. A significant rise by C4D1 was seen in CD4+ but not CD8+ TCR diversity (p=0.0027 vs p=0.16), with the rise being most apparent in complete responders (p=0.02).

The Qiagen DNeasy kit was used to extract genomic DNA both from unsorted PBMCs and from the negatively selected CD4+ and CD8+ fractions. Using primers that anneal to V and J segments, immunoSEQ multiplex PCR amplified the TCR beta CDR3 regions. A synthetic immune receptor repertoire was used to minimize amplification bias, and any residual bias was removed computationally once sequencing was done. As for the original processing: Custom Python scripts were used to quantify repertoire diversity as the Shannon entropy index. Unsorted, CD4+ and CD8+ repertoires were analyzed separately, except for combined analyses in which CD4+ and CD8+ sequences were merged in silico. A clone counted as expanded when the clone's frequency after treatment rose at least 2-fold relative to C1D1, and clones undetected at baseline were given a pseudocount of 0.5. Clones with 0 or 1 copy at C1D1 were classified as singleton clones, and clones with 2 or more copies were classified as non-singleton clones. Clones expanded in unsorted samples were annotated as CD4+, CD8+ or unknown by matching protein sequences in sorted samples from the same patient. Wilcoxon tests on paired samples were used to test diversity changes from C1D1 to C4D1. This is the immuneACCESS table as TCRdb keeps it, with only in-frame sequences that have V and J called. A part of the clones is gone; compared with another copy, unresolved V genes explain less than half, and the rest is unexplained. V and J calls and clone size come straight from that table; D and trimming were deduced from the DNA. The sample data list around 36,000 clones, and approximately 90% of these were observed just once. The ten top clones hold less than 0.3% of the sample.

As to this clone: Its target antigen remains unknown. No clone much larger than this one lies a single base away; base qualities are absent.

The germline V gene provides CDR1 SGDLS and CDR2 YYNGEE. The junction carries 4 bases between V and J, which are trimmed by 0 bases and 1 base respectively. The cysteine opens and the phenylalanine closes a CDR3 of 13 amino acids. This entry keeps only the CDR3 DNA: 39 bases, framed from base 1. The time point label corresponds to: cycle 1 day 1 (C1D1), immediately before nivolumab initiation. Every trial patient had relapsed after autologous stem cell transplantation, and cohorts A, B and C differed in prior brentuximab vedotin exposure. Magnetic negative selection with a Miltenyi CD4+ T cell isolation kit was used to purify CD4+ T cells from thawed PBMCs. A total of roughly 57 patients with relapsed/refractory classical Hodgkin lymphoma made up the trial cohort, and each patient's best overall response was complete response, partial response or progressive disease. Trial patients were treated with single-agent nivolumab in the multi-cohort phase II CheckMate 205 trial. Best overall response was determined by an independent review committee according to the 2007 International Working Group response criteria. Trial PBMCs were collected just before the start of nivolumab (C1D1) and during therapy at cycle 2 day 1 and cycle 4 day 1. Peripheral blood was collected in 8 mL Vacutainer Cell Preparation Tubes, from which PBMCs were isolated by centrifugation and then cryopreserved. Purified CD4+ and CD8+ fractions were prepared only for cases where an additional PBMC sample was available. Magnetically labelled cells were depleted on LS columns in a quadroMACS separator, and the flow-through was collected as the purified fraction.

The material sequenced was CD4+ T cells from blood, taken at baseline. This TCR was sampled from a human donor with classical Hodgkin lymphoma. Recombination connected TRBV9 to TRBJ1-1; the D gene is not confidently resolved. The CDR3 region reads CASSVVSNTEAFF. The DNA sequence reads TGTGCCAGCAGCGTAGTCTCGAACACTGAAGCTTTCTTT.